The 6 T cell receptor beta chains below were found in one sample sequenced in a study of blood T cell repertoires in COVID-19. Libraries were prepared by immunoSEQ multiplex PCR; TCRdb keeps only in-frame clonotypes and omits some of them. This table holds about 160,000 clones, more than 75% found once. Sequencing used peripheral blood. All receptors derive from a woman aged 55 to 70 with COVID-19, enrolled during active disease.

The chain has TRBV5-1 and TRBJ2-7; TRBD2 agrees at 12 bases. From germline, CDR1 is SGHRS and CDR2 YFSETQ. The CDR3 runs to 15 residues. V lost 4 bases to trimming and J lost 9 bases; unmatched junction nucleotides: 11. CDR3 sequence: CASSMTSGSLNLQYF. CDR3 bases: TGCGCCAGCAGCATGACTAGCGGGAGCCTGAACCTGCAGTACTTC.

This chain links TRBV7-9 with TRBJ2-1; TRBD1 agrees at 7 bases. Germline CDR1 is SEHNR and CDR2 is FQNEAQ (reference sequence). The V segment lost 5 bases and the J segment 7 bases; nucleotides outside the gene matches: 11. The CDR3 totals 15 residues. The CDR3 spells CASSQLRGWMNEQFF. The DNA of the CDR3 is TGTGCCAGCAGCCAACTCAGGGGGTGGATGAATGAGCAGTTCTTC. The full variable domain, with the rest looked up from reference TRBV7-9 and TRBJ2-1, is DTGVSQNPRHKITKRGQNVTFRCDPISEHNRLYWYRQTLGQGPEFLTYFQNEAQLEKSRLLSDRFSAERPKGSFSTLEIQRTEQGDSAMYLCASSQLRGWMNEQFFGPGTRLTVL.

V usage is TRBV5-1 and J usage is TRBJ1-2; D call uncertain. Germline CDR1 SGHRS, CDR2 YFSETQ. The CDR3 totals 15 residues. Trimming took 0 bases from V and 1 from J, leaving 10 bases between them. CDR3 amino acids: CASSLVLGHNYGYTF. CDR3 nucleotides: TGCGCCAGCAGCTTGGTTCTCGGTCATAACTATGGCTACACCTTC. Full variable domain (rest looked up from reference TRBV5-1 and TRBJ1-2): KAGVTQTPRYLIKTRGQQVTLSCSPISGHRSVSWYQQTPGQGLQFLFEYFSETQRNKGNFPGRFSGRQFSNSRSEMNVSTLELGDSALYLCASSLVLGHNYGYTFGSGTRLTVV.

The CDR3 is CASSSHRDYGYTF. Here the CDR3 DNA reads TGTGCCAGCAGCTCCCACAGGGACTATGGCTACACCTTC. The chain employs TRBV7-2 and TRBJ1-2, with a possible D match to TRBD1 (6 bases). Germline CDR1 reads SGHTA; CDR2 reads FQGNSA. V gave up 4 bases and J gave up 3 bases, with 9 bases separating them. The CDR3 runs 13 residues.

This clone was detected a few times. The chain recombines TRBV30 with TRBJ1-3; 12 positions agree with TRBD1. The germline gives CDR1 GTSNPN, CDR2 SVGIG (reference sequence). V was clipped by 5 bases and J by 8 bases; unmatched bases: 4. The CDR3 sequence is 13 residues long. The CDR3 bases are TGTGCCTGGGGGACAGGGGGCCGATACACCATATATTTT. Residues: CAWGTGGRYTIYF.

The V gene is TRBV19, the J gene TRBJ1-3, with unresolved D. V gave up 3 bases and J gave up 1 base, with 7 bases separating them. The CDR3 has 14 amino acids. The germline CDR1 and CDR2 sequences are LNHDA and SQIVND (reference sequence). Here the CDR3 reads CASSIWQSGNTIYF. CDR3 DNA: TGTGCCAGTAGTATTTGGCAGTCTGGAAACACCATATATTTT.